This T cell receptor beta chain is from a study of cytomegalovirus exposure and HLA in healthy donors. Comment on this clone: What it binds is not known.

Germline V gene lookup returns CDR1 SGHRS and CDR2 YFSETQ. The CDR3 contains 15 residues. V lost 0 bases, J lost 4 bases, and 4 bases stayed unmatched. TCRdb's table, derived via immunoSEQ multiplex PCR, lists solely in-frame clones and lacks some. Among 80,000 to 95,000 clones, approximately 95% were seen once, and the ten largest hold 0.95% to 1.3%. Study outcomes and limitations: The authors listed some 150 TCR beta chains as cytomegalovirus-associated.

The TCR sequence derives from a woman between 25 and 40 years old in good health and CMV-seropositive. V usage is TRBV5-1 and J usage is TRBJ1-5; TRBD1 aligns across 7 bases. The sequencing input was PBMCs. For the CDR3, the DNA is TGCGCCAGCAGCTTGGAAGGGACAGAGAATCAGCCCCAGCATTTT. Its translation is CASSLEGTENQPQHF.